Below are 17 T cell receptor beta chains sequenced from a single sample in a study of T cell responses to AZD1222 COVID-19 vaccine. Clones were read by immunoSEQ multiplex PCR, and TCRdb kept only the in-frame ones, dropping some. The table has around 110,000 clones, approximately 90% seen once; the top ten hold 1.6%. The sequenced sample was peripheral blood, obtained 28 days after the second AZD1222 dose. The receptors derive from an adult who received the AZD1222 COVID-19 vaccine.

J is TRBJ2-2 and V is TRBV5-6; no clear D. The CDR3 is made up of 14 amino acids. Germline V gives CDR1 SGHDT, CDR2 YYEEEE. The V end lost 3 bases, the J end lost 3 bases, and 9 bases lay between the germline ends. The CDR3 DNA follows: TGTGCCAGCAGCTATTATTGGGACACCGGGGAGCTGTTTTTT. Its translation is CASSYYWDTGELFF.

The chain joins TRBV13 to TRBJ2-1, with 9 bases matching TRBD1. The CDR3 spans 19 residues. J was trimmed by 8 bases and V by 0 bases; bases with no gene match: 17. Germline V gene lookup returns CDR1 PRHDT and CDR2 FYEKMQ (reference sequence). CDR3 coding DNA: TGTGCCAGCAGCTTAGGCCCCCATTCGGGACAGGGCGCTTTTGATGAGCAGTTCTTC. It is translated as CASSLGPHSGQGAFDEQFF. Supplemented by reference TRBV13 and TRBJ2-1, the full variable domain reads AAGVIQSPRHLIKEKRETATLKCYPIPRHDTVYWYQQGPGQDPQFLISFYEKMQSDKGSIPDRFSAQQFSDYHSELNMSSLELGDSALYFCASSLGPHSGQGAFDEQFFGPGTRLTVL.

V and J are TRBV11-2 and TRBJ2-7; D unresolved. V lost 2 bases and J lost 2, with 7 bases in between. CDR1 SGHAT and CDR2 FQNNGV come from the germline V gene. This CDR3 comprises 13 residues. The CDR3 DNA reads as TGTGCCAGCAGCTTATCCCAAACCTACGAGCAGTACTTC. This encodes CASSLSQTYEQYF.

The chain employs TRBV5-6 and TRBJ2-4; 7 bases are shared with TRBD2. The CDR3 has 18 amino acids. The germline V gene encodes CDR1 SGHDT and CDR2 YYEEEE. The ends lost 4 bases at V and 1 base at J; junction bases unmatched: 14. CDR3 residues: CASSKQLGAGGAKNIQYF. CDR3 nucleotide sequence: TGTGCCAGCAGCAAACAGTTAGGGGCCGGGGGGGCCAAAAACATTCAGTACTTC. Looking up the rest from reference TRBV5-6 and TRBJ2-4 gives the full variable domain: DAGVTQSPTHLIKTRGQQVTLRCSPKSGHDTVSWYQQALGQGPQFIFQYYEEEERQRGNFPDRFSGHQFPNYSSELNVNALLLGDSALYLCASSKQLGAGGAKNIQYFGAGTRLSVL.

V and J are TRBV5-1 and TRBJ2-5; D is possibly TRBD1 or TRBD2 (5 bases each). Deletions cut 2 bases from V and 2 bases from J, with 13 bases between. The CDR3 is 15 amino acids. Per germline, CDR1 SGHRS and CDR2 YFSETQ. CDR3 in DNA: TGCGCCAGCAGCTTCCGGGACCCGAGGCAAGAGACCCAGTACTTC. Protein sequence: CASSFRDPRQETQYF.

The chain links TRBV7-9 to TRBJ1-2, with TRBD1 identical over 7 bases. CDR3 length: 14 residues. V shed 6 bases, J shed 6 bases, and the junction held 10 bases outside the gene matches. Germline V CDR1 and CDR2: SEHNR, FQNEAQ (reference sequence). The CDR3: CASSLQGIFDGYTF. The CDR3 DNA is TGTGCCAGCAGTTTACAGGGGATTTTCGATGGCTACACCTTC. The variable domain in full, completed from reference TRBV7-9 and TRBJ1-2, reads DTGVSQNPRHKITKRGQNVTFRCDPISEHNRLYWYRQTLGQGPEFLTYFQNEAQLEKSRLLSDRFSAERPKGSFSTLEIQRTEQGDSAMYLCASSLQGIFDGYTFGSGTRLTVV.

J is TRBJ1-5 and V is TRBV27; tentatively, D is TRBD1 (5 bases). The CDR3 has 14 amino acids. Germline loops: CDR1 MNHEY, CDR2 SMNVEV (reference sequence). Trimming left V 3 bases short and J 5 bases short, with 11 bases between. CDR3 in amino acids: CASSFGGGHQPQHF. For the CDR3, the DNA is TGTGCCAGCAGTTTTGGGGGGGGTCATCAGCCCCAGCATTTT.

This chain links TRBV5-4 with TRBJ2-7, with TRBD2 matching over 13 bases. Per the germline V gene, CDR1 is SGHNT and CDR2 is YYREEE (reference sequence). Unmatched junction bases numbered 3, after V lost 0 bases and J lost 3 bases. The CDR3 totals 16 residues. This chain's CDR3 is CASSLGLAGGLYEQYF. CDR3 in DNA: TGTGCCAGCAGCTTGGGACTAGCGGGAGGTCTCTACGAGCAGTACTTC.

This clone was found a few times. Here the CDR3 reads CASSQEAGTSGRARFF. CDR3 coding DNA: TGTGCCAGCAGCCAAGAGGCTGGGACTAGCGGGAGGGCTCGATTCTTC. The gene calls are TRBV3-1 (or the pseudogene TRBV3-2) and TRBJ2-1; 16 nucleotides agree with TRBD2. Germline lookup yields CDR1 LGHDT and CDR2 YNNKEL (reference sequence). V shed 0 bases, J shed 16 bases, and the junction held 9 bases outside the gene matches. This CDR3 has 16 amino acids.

The CDR3 region is CASSQLSGFYNEQFF. The CDR3 DNA follows: TGTGCCAGCAGCCAACTTAGCGGGTTCTACAATGAGCAGTTCTTC. The chain links TRBV11-2 to TRBJ2-1; 7 bases fit TRBD2. The CDR3 has 15 residues. Germline loops: CDR1 SGHAT, CDR2 FQNNGV. With V trimmed by 5 bases and J by 3 bases, 7 bases remained unmatched.

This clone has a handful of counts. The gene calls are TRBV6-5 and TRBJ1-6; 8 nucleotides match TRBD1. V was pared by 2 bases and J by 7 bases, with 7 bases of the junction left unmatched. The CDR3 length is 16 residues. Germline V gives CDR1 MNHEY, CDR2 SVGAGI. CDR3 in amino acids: CASSYPLDRENSPLHF. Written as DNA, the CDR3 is TGTGCCAGCAGTTACCCCCTGGACAGGGAAAATTCACCCCTCCACTTT.

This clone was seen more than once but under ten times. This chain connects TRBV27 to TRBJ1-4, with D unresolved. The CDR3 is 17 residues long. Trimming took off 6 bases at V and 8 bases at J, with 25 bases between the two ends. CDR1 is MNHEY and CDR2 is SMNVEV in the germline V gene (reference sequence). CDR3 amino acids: CASSRSITSYSGEKLFF. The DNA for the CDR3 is TGTGCCAGCAGCCGATCCATTACCTCCTACTCAGGCGAAAAACTGTTTTTT.

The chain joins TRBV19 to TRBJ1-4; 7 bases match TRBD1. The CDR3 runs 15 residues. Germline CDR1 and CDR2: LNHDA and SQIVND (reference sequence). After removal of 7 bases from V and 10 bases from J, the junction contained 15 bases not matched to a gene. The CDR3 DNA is TGTGCCAGTACCGCAACCAGGGGGGCGCGGAGAAAACTGTTTTTT. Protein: CASTATRGARRKLFF.

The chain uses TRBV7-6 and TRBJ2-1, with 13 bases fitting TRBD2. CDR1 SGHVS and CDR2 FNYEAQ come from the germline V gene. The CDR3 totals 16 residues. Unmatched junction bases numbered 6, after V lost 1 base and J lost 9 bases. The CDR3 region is CASSLVGRLAGGEQFF. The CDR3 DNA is TGTGCCAGCAGCTTAGTAGGACGACTAGCGGGAGGTGAGCAGTTCTTC.

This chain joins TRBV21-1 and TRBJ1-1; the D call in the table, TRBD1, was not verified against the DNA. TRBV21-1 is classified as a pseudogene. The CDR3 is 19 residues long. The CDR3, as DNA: TGTGCCAGCAGCAAAGGATCTGTGACAGTGGACAACCTGAACACTGAAGCTTTCTTT. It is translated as CASSKGSVTVDNLNTEAFF.

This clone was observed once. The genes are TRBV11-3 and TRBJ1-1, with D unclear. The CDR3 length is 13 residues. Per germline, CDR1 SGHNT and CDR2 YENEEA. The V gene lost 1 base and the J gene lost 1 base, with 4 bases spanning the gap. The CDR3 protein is CASSLVGNTEAFF. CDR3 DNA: TGTGCCAGCAGCTTAGTGGGGAACACTGAAGCTTTCTTT.

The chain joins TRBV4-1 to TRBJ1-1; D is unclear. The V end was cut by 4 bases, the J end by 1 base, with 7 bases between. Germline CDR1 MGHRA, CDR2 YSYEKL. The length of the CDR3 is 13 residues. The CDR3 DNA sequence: TGCGCCAGCAGCCCACGAGGGAACACTGAAGCTTTCTTT. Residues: CASSPRGNTEAFF.